This T cell receptor beta chain was recovered during a study of blood T cell repertoires in COVID-19. This clone was seen once. Enrollment of patients from Seattle took place during active infection, with longitudinal follow-up. Germline CDR1 reads ENHRY; CDR2 reads SYGVKD. Trimming left V 4 bases short and J 2 bases short, with 11 bases between. This CDR3 is 14 amino acids long. Generated by immunoSEQ multiplex PCR, the TCRdb table keeps only in-frame clones and is missing some. The table includes around 150,000 clones, 88% detected once. The sequenced material came from peripheral blood. This chain uses TRBV10-3 with TRBJ2-5; the D gene is possibly TRBD2 (6 bases). The source is a human donor with COVID-19, enrolled during active disease. The donor label of this sample is uncertain. CDR3 amino acids: CAISGGGNQETQYF. DNA of the CDR3: TGTGCCATCAGTGGTGGAGGGAATCAAGAGACCCAGTACTTC.